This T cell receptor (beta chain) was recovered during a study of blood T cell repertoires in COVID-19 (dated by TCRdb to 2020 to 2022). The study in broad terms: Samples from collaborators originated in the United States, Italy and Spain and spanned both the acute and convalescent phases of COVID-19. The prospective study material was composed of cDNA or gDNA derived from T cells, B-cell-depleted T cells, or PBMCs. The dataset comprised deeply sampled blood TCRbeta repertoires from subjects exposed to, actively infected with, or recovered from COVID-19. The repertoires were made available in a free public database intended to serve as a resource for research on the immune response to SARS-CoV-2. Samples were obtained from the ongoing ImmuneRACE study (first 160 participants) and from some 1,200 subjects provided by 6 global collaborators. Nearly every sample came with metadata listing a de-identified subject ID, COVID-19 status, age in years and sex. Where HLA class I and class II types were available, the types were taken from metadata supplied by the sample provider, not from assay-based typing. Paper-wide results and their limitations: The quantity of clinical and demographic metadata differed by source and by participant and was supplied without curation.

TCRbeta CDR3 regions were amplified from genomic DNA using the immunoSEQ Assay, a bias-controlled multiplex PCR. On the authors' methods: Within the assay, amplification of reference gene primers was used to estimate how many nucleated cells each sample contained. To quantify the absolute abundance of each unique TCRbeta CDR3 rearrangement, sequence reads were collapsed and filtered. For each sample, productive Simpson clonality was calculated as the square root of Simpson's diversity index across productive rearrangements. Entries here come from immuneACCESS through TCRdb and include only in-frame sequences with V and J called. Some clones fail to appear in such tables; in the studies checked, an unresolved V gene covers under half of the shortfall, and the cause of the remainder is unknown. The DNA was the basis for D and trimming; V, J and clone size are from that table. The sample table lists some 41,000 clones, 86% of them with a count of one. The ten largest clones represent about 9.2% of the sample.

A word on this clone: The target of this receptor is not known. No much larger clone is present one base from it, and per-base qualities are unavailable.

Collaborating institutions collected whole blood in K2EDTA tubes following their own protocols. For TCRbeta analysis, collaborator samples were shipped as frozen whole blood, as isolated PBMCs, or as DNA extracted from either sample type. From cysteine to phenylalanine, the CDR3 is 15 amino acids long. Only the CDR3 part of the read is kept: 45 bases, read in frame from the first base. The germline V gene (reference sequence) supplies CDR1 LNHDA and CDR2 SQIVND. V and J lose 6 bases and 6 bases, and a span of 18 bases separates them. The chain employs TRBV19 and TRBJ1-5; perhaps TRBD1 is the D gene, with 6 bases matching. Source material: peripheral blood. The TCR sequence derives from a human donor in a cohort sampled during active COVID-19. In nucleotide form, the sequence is TGTGCCAGTAGAACTAAATCAGGGGCCCCTCAGCCCCAGCATTTT. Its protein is CASRTKSGAPQPQHF.